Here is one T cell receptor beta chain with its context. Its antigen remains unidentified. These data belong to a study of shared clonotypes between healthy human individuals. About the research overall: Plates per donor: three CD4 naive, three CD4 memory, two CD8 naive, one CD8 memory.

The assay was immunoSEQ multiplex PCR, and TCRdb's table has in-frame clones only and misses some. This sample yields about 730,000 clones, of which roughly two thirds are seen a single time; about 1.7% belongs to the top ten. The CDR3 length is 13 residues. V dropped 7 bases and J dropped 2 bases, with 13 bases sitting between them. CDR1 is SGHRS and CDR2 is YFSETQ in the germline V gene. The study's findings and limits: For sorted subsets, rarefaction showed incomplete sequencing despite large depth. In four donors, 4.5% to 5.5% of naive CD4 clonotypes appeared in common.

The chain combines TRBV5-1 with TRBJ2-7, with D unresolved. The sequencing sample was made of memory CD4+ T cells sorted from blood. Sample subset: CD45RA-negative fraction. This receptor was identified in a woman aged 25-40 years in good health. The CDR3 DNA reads TGCGCCAGCGCCCCCTCTGCTCCCTACGAGCAGTACTTC. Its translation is CASAPSAPYEQYF.